A selection of T cell receptor beta chains follows, all from one sample in a study of T cell repertoires in cytomegalovirus infection. Via MiXCR, TCRdb re-called the reads, giving one row per CDR3 protein. The sample holds 360,000 or so distinct CDR3 sequences; roughly 34% are singletons and the top ten take roughly 13%. These receptors have no known antigen. Sequences were derived from cultured PBMCs, sampled from culture after CMV antigen stimulation. The receptors here all came from a human donor in good health (CMV status not recorded). Some clones in this sample may be carry-over from other donors' samples. Both conserved end residues are part of each CDR3. A D gene is named only where the DNA matches it firmly. Clone size is shown for a subset of rows, as once, few, many or a class of expanded clone.

j_call: TRBJ1-1
d_call: NA
v_call: TRBV7-2
clone_size: many
cdr3_nt: TGTGCCAGCAGCCACCCGCAGGGTGTAGCTTTCTTT
cdr3_aa: CASSHPQGVAFF

j_call: TRBJ2-3
d_call: NA
v_call: TRBV6-1
clone_size: many
cdr3_nt: TGTGCCAGCAGTTGGGACAACACAGATACGCAGTATTTT
cdr3_aa: CASSWDNTDTQYF

j_call: TRBJ1-4
d_call: TRBD1
v_call: TRBV5-1
clone_size: NA
cdr3_nt: TGCGCCAGCAGCCTGGGACAGGGGACGAAAAAACTGTTTTTT
cdr3_aa: CASSLGQGTKKLFF

j_call: TRBJ2-3
d_call: TRBD1
v_call: TRBV7-2
clone_size: few
cdr3_nt: TGTGCCAGCAGCTTAGGGGACAGGGCCCGGGGGCAGTATTTT
cdr3_aa: CASSLGDRARGQYF

j_call: TRBJ2-3
d_call: TRBD2
v_call: TRBV5-4
clone_size: NA
cdr3_nt: TGTGCCAGCACCCCGGGCACGGGGGGTATAGATACGCAGTATTTT
cdr3_aa: CASTPGTGGIDTQYF

j_call: TRBJ1-1
d_call: TRBD1
v_call: TRBV5-4
clone_size: NA
cdr3_nt: TGTGCCAGCAGTGACCGCAGGGGGGGGACTGAAGCTTTCTTT
cdr3_aa: CASSDRRGGTEAFF

j_call: TRBJ2-1
d_call: TRBD2
v_call: TRBV7-2
clone_size: NA
cdr3_nt: TGTGCCAGCAGCCCAATAGCGGGAGGCTACAATGAGCAGTTCTTC
cdr3_aa: CASSPIAGGYNEQFF

j_call: TRBJ1-1
d_call: NA
v_call: TRBV19
clone_size: few
cdr3_nt: TGTGCCAGTATAGGCAGGGAAAGAATGAACACTGAAGCTTTCTTT
cdr3_aa: CASIGRERMNTEAFF

j_call: TRBJ1-2
d_call: NA
v_call: TRBV12-3/TRBV12-4
clone_size: few
cdr3_nt: TGTGCCAGCAGTTTTTCTGGTCCGAACGGCTACACCTTC
cdr3_aa: CASSFSGPNGYTF

j_call: TRBJ1-1
d_call: NA
v_call: TRBV27
clone_size: NA
cdr3_nt: TGTGCCAGCAGTTTATTATGGGACGGGCACACTGAAGCTTTCTTT
cdr3_aa: CASSLLWDGHTEAFF

j_call: TRBJ1-1
d_call: TRBD1
v_call: TRBV7-6
clone_size: NA
cdr3_nt: TGTGCCAGCAGCGCGGGCCGAGGGACAGGGGGTGGTACTGAAGCTTTCTTT
cdr3_aa: CASSAGRGTGGGTEAFF

j_call: TRBJ2-2
d_call: NA
v_call: TRBV7-2
clone_size: NA
cdr3_nt: TGTGCCAGCAGCTTAGCTCTCCGAGGGGGGGCGAACACCGGGGAGCTGTTTTTT
cdr3_aa: CASSLALRGGANTGELFF

j_call: TRBJ1-5
d_call: NA
v_call: TRBV7-9
clone_size: NA
cdr3_nt: TGTGCCAGCAGCAAGACCGAGACAGATCAGCCCCAGCATTTT
cdr3_aa: CASSKTETDQPQHF

j_call: TRBJ2-1
d_call: NA
v_call: TRBV27
clone_size: once
cdr3_nt: TGTGCCAGCAGTTTATTGATAGGATACTCCTACAATGAGCAGTTCTTC
cdr3_aa: CASSLLIGYSYNEQFF

j_call: TRBJ1-5
d_call: TRBD1
v_call: TRBV28
clone_size: few
cdr3_nt: TGTGCCAGCAGTCGACTTACAGGGGGCAATCAGCCCCAGCATTTT
cdr3_aa: CASSRLTGGNQPQHF

j_call: TRBJ2-3
d_call: NA
v_call: TRBV7-2
clone_size: many
cdr3_nt: TGTGCCAGCAGCGGAGGGGGACAAGGCACAGATACGCAGTATTTT
cdr3_aa: CASSGGGQGTDTQYF

j_call: TRBJ2-3
d_call: NA
v_call: TRBV6-5
clone_size: few
cdr3_nt: TGTGCCAGCAGTCGAGCCCCGGGTCTTGGGACAGATACGCAGTATTTT
cdr3_aa: CASSRAPGLGTDTQYF